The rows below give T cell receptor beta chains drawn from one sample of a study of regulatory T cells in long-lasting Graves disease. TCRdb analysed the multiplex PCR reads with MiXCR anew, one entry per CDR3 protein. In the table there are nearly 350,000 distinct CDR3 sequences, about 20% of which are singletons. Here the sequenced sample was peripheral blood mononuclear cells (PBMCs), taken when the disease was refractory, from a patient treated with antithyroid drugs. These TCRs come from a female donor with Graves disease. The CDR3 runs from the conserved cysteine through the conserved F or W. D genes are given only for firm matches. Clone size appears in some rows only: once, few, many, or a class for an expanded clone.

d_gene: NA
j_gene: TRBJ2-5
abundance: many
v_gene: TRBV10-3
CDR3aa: CATAERGGEETQYF
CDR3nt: TGTGCCACAGCGGAGAGGGGGGGCGAAGAGACCCAGTACTTC

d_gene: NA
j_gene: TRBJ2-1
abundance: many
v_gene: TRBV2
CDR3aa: CASSEFRDINEQFF
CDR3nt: TGTGCCAGCAGTGAATTCCGGGACATCAATGAGCAGTTCTTC

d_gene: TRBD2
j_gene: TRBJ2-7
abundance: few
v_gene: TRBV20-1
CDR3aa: CSASVLAGGLGEQYF
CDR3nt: TGCAGTGCTAGTGTCCTAGCGGGAGGACTTGGCGAGCAGTACTTC

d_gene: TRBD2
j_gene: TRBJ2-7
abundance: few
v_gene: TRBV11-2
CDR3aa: CASSLFLGIPGTGKPGLAGNEQYF
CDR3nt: TGTGCCAGCAGCTTATTTTTGGGCATCCCCGGGACAGGGAAACCGGGACTAGCGGGCAACGAGCAGTACTTC

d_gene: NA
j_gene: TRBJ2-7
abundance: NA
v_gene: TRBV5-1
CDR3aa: CASRAYSYEQYF
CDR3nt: TGCGCCAGTCGGGCCTACTCCTACGAGCAGTACTTC

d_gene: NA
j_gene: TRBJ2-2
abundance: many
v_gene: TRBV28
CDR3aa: CASSFSSGASTGELFF
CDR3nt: TGTGCCAGCAGTTTTAGTAGCGGAGCATCCACCGGGGAGCTGTTTTTT

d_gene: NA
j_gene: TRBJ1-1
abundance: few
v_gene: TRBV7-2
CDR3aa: CASRSRWGSGTEAFF
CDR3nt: TGTGCCAGCAGATCGCGGTGGGGTAGTGGCACTGAAGCTTTCTTT

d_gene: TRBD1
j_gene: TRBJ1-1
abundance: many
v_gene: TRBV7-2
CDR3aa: CASSLDRGTEAFF
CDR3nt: TGTGCCAGCAGCTTAGACAGGGGGACTGAAGCTTTCTTT

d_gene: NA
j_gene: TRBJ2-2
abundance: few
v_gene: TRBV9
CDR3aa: CASSVVAGTDTGELFF
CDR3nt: TGTGCCAGCAGCGTAGTAGCAGGGACGGACACCGGGGAGCTGTTTTTT

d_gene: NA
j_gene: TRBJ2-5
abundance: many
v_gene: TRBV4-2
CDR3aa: CASSQDGTTKETQYF
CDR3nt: TGTGCCAGCAGCCAAGACGGGACGACAAAAGAGACCCAGTACTTC

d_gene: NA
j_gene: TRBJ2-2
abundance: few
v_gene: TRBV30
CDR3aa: CAWSVTPGQAGELFF
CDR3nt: TGTGCCTGGAGTGTAACCCCGGGCCAGGCCGGGGAGCTGTTTTTT

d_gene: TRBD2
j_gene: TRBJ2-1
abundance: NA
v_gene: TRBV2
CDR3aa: CASRARTSGTDEQFF
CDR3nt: TGTGCCAGCAGGGCCCGGACTAGCGGGACCGATGAGCAGTTCTTC

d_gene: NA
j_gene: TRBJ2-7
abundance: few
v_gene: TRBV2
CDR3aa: CASRDSAEQYF
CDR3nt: TGTGCCAGCAGGGACAGCGCCGAGCAGTACTTC

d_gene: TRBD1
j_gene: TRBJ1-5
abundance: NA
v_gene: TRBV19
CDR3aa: CTSSIETGEYSNQPQHF
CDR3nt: TGTACCAGTAGTATAGAGACAGGGGAGTATAGCAATCAGCCCCAGCATTTT

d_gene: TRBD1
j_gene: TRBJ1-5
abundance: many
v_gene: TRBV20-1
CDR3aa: CSARGGTGSYRSNQPQHF
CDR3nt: TGCAGTGCTAGAGGAGGGACAGGGTCATATAGGAGCAATCAGCCCCAGCATTTT

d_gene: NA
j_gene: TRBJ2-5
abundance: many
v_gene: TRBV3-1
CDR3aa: CASRIGRGPRETQYF
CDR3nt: TGTGCCAGCAGAATCGGGAGGGGGCCCCGGGAGACCCAGTACTTC

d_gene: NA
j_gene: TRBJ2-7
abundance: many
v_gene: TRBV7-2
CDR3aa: CASSLAGPVGEQYF
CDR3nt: TGTGCCAGCAGCTTAGCTGGGCCAGTCGGCGAGCAGTACTTC

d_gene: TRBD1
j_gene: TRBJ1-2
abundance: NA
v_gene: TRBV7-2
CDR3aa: CASSYRDRVHGYTF
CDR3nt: TGTGCCAGCAGCTACCGGGACAGGGTCCATGGCTACACCTTC

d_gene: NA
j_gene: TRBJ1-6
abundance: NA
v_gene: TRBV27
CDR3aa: CASSSDPPWGSTYNSPLHF
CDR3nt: TGTGCCAGCAGTTCGGACCCCCCGTGGGGCTCTACCTATAATTCACCCCTCCACTTT

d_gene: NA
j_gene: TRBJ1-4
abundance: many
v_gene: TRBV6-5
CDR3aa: CASSYLGVTNEKLFF
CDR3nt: TGTGCCAGCAGTTACCTGGGGGTAACTAATGAAAAACTGTTTTTT

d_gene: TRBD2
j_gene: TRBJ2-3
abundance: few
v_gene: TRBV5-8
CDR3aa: CASSLVGTKRDTQYF
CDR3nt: TGTGCCAGCAGCTTGGTGGGGACTAAGAGAGATACGCAGTATTTT

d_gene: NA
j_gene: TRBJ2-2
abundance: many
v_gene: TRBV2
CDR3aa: CASSGLENTGELFF
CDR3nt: TGTGCCAGCAGTGGTCTCGAGAACACCGGGGAGCTGTTTTTT